The 22 T cell receptor beta chains below come from one sample, sequenced in a study of siplizumab effects on memory and regulatory T cells. Data came from immunoSEQ multiplex PCR; TCRdb stores just in-frame clones and leaves some out. The sample holds tens of thousands of clones, approximately 88% seen once. Sequencing was carried out using Tregs sorted from blood. The receptors come from a human donor in good health.

This chain links TRBV5-1 with TRBJ2-1, with 7 positions matching TRBD2. Looked up from germline, CDR1 is SGHRS and CDR2 is YFSETQ. The CDR3 runs 16 residues. The ends lost 4 bases at V and 6 bases at J; junction bases unmatched: 13. In DNA form, the CDR3 reads TGCGCCAGCAGCGGTGCTAAGTGGGAGGGAGGCAATGAGCAGTTCTTC. As protein: CASSGAKWEGGNEQFF.

The chain uses TRBV13 and TRBJ2-4; D remains ambiguous. Germline V gene lookup returns CDR1 PRHDT and CDR2 FYEKMQ (reference sequence). The CDR3 is made up of 18 amino acids. V lost 6 bases and J lost 0, with 21 bases in between. The CDR3 DNA reads as TGTGCCAGCAGTTCCTCCCAGCCCAGGCCGATAGCCAAAAACATTCAGTACTTC. Translated, it gives CASSSSQPRPIAKNIQYF.

J is TRBJ2-5 and V is TRBV25-1; D possibly uses TRBD1 or TRBD2 (5 bases each). The CDR3 runs 14 residues. V was pared by 0 bases and J by 4 bases, with 9 bases between. The germline gives CDR1 MGHDK, CDR2 SYGVNS. The CDR3 region is CASSEYGGIETQYF. CDR3 sequence (DNA): TGTGCCAGCAGTGAATATGGGGGTATAGAGACCCAGTACTTC. The full variable domain, rest sourced from reference TRBV25-1 and TRBJ2-5, is EADIYQTPRYLVIGTGKKITLECSQTMGHDKMYWYQQDPGMELHLIHYSYGVNSTEKGDLSSESTVSRIRTEHFPLTLESARPSHTSQYLCASSEYGGIETQYFGPGTRLLVL.

The rearrangement joins TRBV5-6 to TRBJ1-2; unclear D gene. Trimming pared 0 bases from V and 2 bases from J, leaving 8 bases between. The CDR3 has 14 amino acids. Germline values: CDR1 SGHDT, CDR2 YYEEEE. The CDR3 region is CASSLGEVNYGYTF. The CDR3 DNA follows: TGTGCCAGCAGCTTGGGTGAGGTCAACTATGGCTACACCTTC.

This chain joins TRBV6-4 and TRBJ1-5; 10 nucleotides agree with TRBD1. V lost 5 bases, J lost 6 bases, and 16 bases stayed unmatched. The CDR3 extends over 18 amino acids. Germline V lookup: CDR1 MRHNA, CDR2 SNTAGT. The CDR3 loop is CASSHYMTGGKVGQPQHF. DNA for the CDR3: TGTGCCAGCAGTCACTATATGACAGGGGGCAAGGTAGGTCAGCCCCAGCATTTT.

The CDR3, as DNA: TGCAGTGCTAGGGGGACAGATACGCAGTATTTT. Its protein is CSARGTDTQYF. The chain links TRBV20-1 to TRBJ2-3, with D unclear. CDR3 size: 11 residues. CDR1 and CDR2 from the germline V gene are DFQATT and SNEGSKA (reference sequence). Trimming took 3 bases from V and 3 from J, leaving 4 bases between them.

The V call is TRBV27, the J call TRBJ1-1, with a weak D call TRBD1 (6 bases). Trimming stripped 3 bases from V and 1 base from J, with 9 bases between. The CDR3 loop spans 14 amino acids. From germline, CDR1 is MNHEY and CDR2 SMNVEV (reference sequence). The CDR3 region has the DNA TGTGCCAGCAGTTTTTTGGGACAGAACACTGAAGCTTTCTTT. Protein product: CASSFLGQNTEAFF.

This chain connects TRBV5-6 to TRBJ2-1; 8 bases map to TRBD2. Germline CDR1 and CDR2: SGHDT and YYEEEE. Trimming at V came to 0 bases and at J to 3 bases, leaving 2 bases not matched to a gene. This CDR3 region has 15 residues. CDR3 sequence (DNA): TGTGCCAGCAGCTTGGGAACTAGCGGCTACAATGAGCAGTTCTTC. It yields the protein CASSLGTSGYNEQFF.

The chain couples TRBV5-1 to TRBJ2-1; the match to TRBD1 covers 10 bases. Germline CDR1 is SGHRS and CDR2 is YFSETQ. V dropped 2 bases and J dropped 9; count of bases not matched to a gene: 11. This CDR3 region has 16 residues. The CDR3 reads CASSLSPGQGQTEQFF. The CDR3 DNA reads TGCGCCAGCAGCTTAAGCCCGGGACAGGGGCAGACTGAGCAGTTCTTC.

The table lists this clone with a count of one. The chain is built from TRBV10-3 and TRBJ2-1, with 12 bases lining up with TRBD2. This CDR3 spans 14 amino acids. Losses at the gene ends were 11 bases for V and 0 bases for J; bases not matched to a gene: 2. Germline V gene data show CDR1 as ENHRY and CDR2 as SYGVKD. As DNA, the CDR3 is TGTGCCGCGACTAGCGGGAGCTCCTACAATGAGCAGTTCTTC. Translating it yields CAATSGSSYNEQFF.

This clone has a single count. The rearrangement joins TRBV19 to TRBJ2-3, with D tentatively TRBD1 (6 bases). The V gene lost 5 bases and the J gene lost 3 bases, with 12 bases spanning the gap. The germline V gene encodes CDR1 LNHDA and CDR2 SQIVND (reference sequence). This CDR3 is 14 amino acids long. CDR3 in DNA: TGTGCCAGTAGTTTCGACAGGAGGACAGATACGCAGTATTTT. Protein sequence: CASSFDRRTDTQYF.

This chain uses TRBV20-1 with TRBJ1-1; D not certain. V lost 5 bases to trimming and J lost 5 bases, with 9 bases between them. The CDR3 spans 11 residues. Germline CDR1 and CDR2: DFQATT and SNEGSKA (reference sequence). This CDR3 is CSAVQVTEAFF. CDR3 sequence (DNA): TGCAGTGCTGTTCAGGTGACTGAAGCTTTCTTT.

This clone was observed a single time. CDR3 amino acids: CATTLLRTTNTGELFF. In DNA, the CDR3 is TGTGCCACTACACTCCTACGGACAACGAACACCGGGGAGCTGTTTTTT. The gene calls are TRBV11-2 and TRBJ2-2, with D perhaps matching TRBD1 (5 bases). V gave up 10 bases and J gave up 0 bases, with 18 bases separating them. CDR1 is SGHAT and CDR2 is FQNNGV in the germline V gene. The CDR3 covers 16 residues. Drawing the rest from reference TRBV11-2 and TRBJ2-2, the complete variable domain is EAGVAQSPRYKIIEKRQSVAFWCNPISGHATLYWYQQILGQGPKLLIQFQNNGVVDDSQLPKDRFSAERLKGVDSTLKIQPAKLEDSAVYLCATTLLRTTNTGELFFGEGSRLTVL.

The J gene is TRBJ1-3, the V gene TRBV19; D is unclear. With 10 bases removed from V and 0 bases from J, the gap between germline ends came to 19 bases. The germline CDR1 and CDR2 sequences are LNHDA and SQIVND (reference sequence). The CDR3 runs 16 residues. This chain's CDR3 is CATLPGTLLSGNTIYF. The DNA for the CDR3 is TGTGCCACACTACCGGGAACCCTCCTCTCTGGAAACACCATATATTTT.

The chain links TRBV2 to TRBJ2-7, with TRBD2 matching over 9 bases. The CDR3 runs 16 residues. Germline CDR1 and CDR2: SNHLY and FYNNEI. Trimming cost V 5 bases and J 4 bases; bases outside gene matches: 12. CDR3 in DNA: TGTGCCAGCAGTCCTCCTAACGCGGGAGGGTTTTACGAGCAGTACTTC. Translating gives CASSPPNAGGFYEQYF.

The J gene is TRBJ2-6, the V gene TRBV6-4, with D uncertain. Germline V lookup: CDR1 MRHNA, CDR2 SNTAGT. With 5 bases removed from V and 0 bases from J, the gap between germline ends came to 14 bases. This CDR3 comprises 17 residues. The CDR3 DNA follows: TGTGCCAGCAGTAAGGAGTATGCTAGCTCTGGGGCCAACGTCCTGACTTTC. Translating it yields CASSKEYASSGANVLTF.

The V and J genes are TRBV9 and TRBJ1-2; tentative D call: TRBD1 (5 bases). V lost 7 bases to trimming and J lost 2 bases, with 15 bases between them. The CDR3 is made up of 14 amino acids. CDR1 SGDLS and CDR2 YYNGEE come from the germline V gene. CDR3 loop: CASGSRGRNYGYTF. In nucleotides, the CDR3 is TGTGCCAGCGGCTCTCGGGGCCGGAACTATGGCTACACCTTC.

The chain combines TRBV19 with TRBJ1-5; D call uncertain. V was clipped by 4 bases and J by 0 bases, with 10 bases between them. The CDR3 has 15 amino acids. The germline V gene has CDR1 LNHDA and CDR2 SQIVND (reference sequence). The CDR3 bases are TGTGCCAGTAGTACCATGACATATAGCAATCAGCCCCAGCATTTT. Translating it yields CASSTMTYSNQPQHF.

This clone was seen a few times. This rearrangement joins TRBV5-1 to TRBJ1-1; no reliable D call. V lost 4 bases and J lost 7, with 11 bases in between. Germline assignment: CDR1 SGHRS and CDR2 YFSETQ. This CDR3 has 12 amino acids. This chain's CDR3 is CASSETGYEAFF. The CDR3 nucleotides are TGCGCCAGCAGCGAGACTGGTTATGAAGCTTTCTTT. The whole variable domain, filled in from reference TRBV5-1 and TRBJ1-1, reads KAGVTQTPRYLIKTRGQQVTLSCSPISGHRSVSWYQQTPGQGLQFLFEYFSETQRNKGNFPGRFSGRQFSNSRSEMNVSTLELGDSALYLCASSETGYEAFFGQGTRLTVV.

V usage is TRBV18 and J usage is TRBJ2-1; 12 nucleotides agree with TRBD2. The CDR3 extends over 15 amino acids. After removal of 4 bases from V and 5 bases from J, the junction contained 3 bases not matched to a gene. CDR1 is KGHSH, CDR2 LQKENI, per germline. The CDR3 bases are TGTGCCAGCTCACAAGGACTAGCGGGAAACAATGAGCAGTTCTTC. It encodes CASSQGLAGNNEQFF.

Worth noting for this clone: The junction does not match germline at one end; this may be a read error. The chain couples TRBV7-7 to TRBJ1-4; D may be TRBD1 (5 bases). Per the germline V gene, CDR1 is SSHAT and CDR2 is FNYEAQ (reference sequence). The CDR3 loop spans 16 amino acids. The DNA of the CDR3 is TGTGCTAGCAGCCCGGGGGGATTTGGTACTAATGAAAAACTGTTTTTT. This sequence encodes CASSPGGFGTNEKLFF.

The chain links TRBV7-8 to TRBJ1-2, with unresolved D. V was pared by 4 bases and J by 5 bases, with 20 bases between. CDR1 and CDR2 from the germline V gene are SGHVS and FQNEAQ. This CDR3 region has 16 residues. DNA of the CDR3: TGTGCCAGCAGCTCCGCGGTCAGGAGGCAAATTTATGGCTACACCTTC. Its translation is CASSSAVRRQIYGYTF.